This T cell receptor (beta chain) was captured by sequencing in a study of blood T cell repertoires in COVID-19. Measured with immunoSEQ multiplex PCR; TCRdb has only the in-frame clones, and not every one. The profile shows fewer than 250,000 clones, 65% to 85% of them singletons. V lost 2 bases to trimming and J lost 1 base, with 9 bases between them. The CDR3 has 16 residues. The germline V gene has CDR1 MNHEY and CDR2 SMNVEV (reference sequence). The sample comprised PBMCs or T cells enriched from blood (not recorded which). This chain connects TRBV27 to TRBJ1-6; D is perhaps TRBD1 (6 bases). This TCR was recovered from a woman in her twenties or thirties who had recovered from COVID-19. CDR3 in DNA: TGTGCCAGCAGTTTAGTGGGGGCTTCCTATAATTCACCCCTCCACTTT. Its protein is CASSLVGASYNSPLHF.